This T cell receptor (beta chain) emerged from a study of T cells in Graves' hyperthyroidism and ophthalmopathy. The CDR3 covers 14 residues. The germline gives CDR1 LNHDA, CDR2 SQIVND (reference sequence). The ends were cut back, 11 bases at V and 1 base at J, with 15 bases in the middle. Stability of Graves' hyperthyroidism was defined as absent ophthalmopathy progression within 18 months. PBMCs came from around 10 ml fresh peripheral blood. It was RNA transcripts that yielded the amplified TCR beta CDR3 regions. When the TCR CDR3 underwent first-round RT-PCR, the HTBI primer set was used. TCRdb ran MiXCR on the multiplex PCR reads and lists one entry per CDR3 protein. The sample includes about 110,000 distinct CDR3 sequences, about a sixth seen only once; the top ten take around two fifths. This clonotype appeared many times.

The sample consisted of blood. This rearrangement joins TRBV19 to TRBJ1-5; weak D call: TRBD1 (6 bases). The receptor was derived from a woman aged 50 to 60 with Graves' hyperthyroidism. The CDR3 DNA reads TGTGCCTATTCGGGGGGGCCCAGCAATCAGCCCCAGCATTTT. Amino acid sequence: CAYSGGPSNQPQHF.